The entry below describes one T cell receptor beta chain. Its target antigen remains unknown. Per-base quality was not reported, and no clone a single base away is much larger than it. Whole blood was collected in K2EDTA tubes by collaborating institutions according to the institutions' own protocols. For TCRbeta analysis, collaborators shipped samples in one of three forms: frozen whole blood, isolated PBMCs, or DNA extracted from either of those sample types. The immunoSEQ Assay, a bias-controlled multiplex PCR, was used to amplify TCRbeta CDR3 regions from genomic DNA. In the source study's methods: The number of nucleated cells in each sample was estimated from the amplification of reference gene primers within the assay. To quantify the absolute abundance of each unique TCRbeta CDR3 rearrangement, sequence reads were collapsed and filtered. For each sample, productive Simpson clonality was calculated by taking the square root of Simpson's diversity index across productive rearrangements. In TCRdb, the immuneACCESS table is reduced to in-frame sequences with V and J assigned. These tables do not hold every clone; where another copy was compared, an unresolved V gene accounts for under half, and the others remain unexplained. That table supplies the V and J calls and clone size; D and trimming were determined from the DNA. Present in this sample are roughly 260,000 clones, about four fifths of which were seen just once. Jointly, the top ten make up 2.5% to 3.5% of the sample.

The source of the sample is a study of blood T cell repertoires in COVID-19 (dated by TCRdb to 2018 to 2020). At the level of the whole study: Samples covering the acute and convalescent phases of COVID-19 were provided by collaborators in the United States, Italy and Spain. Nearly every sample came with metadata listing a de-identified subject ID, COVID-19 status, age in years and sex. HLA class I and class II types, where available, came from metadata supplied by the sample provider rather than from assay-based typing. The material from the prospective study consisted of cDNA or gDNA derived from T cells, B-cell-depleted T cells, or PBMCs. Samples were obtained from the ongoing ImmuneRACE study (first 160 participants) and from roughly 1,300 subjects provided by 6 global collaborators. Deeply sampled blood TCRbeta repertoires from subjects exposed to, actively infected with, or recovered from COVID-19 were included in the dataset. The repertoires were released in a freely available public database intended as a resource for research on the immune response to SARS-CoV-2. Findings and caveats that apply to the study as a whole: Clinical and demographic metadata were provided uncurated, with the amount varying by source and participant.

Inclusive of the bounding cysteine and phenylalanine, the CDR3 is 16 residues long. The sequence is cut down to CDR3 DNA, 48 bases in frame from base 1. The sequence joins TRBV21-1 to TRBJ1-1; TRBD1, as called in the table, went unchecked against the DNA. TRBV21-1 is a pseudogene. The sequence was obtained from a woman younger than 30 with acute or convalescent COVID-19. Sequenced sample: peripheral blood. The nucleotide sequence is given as TGTGCCAGCACCGAGAAAACAGGGGGGGGAAACACTGAAGCTTTCTTT. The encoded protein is CASTEKTGGGNTEAFF.